The entry that follows covers one T cell receptor beta chain sequence. The data are from a study of blood T cell repertoires in COVID-19. In the study overall: The study drew acute and convalescent COVID-19 samples from the United States, Italy and Spain.

CDR3 length equals 15 residues. Germline assignment: CDR1 SGDLS and CDR2 YYNGEE. V lost 4 bases, J lost 2 bases, and 15 bases lay in between. Authors' processing steps: Amplifying reference gene primers gave estimates of nucleated cell counts. Assay used: immunoSEQ multiplex PCR; TCRdb lists only in-frame clones, some missing. The V and J calls and clone size are taken from that table; D and trimming were inferred from the DNA. The sample has 120,000 or so clones, around 81% seen once; the top ten hold about an eighth. This clonotype was sampled from a man aged 55 to 70 with acute or convalescent COVID-19. The V gene is TRBV9, the J gene TRBJ1-2; weak D call: TRBD1 (5 bases). Material: peripheral blood. In DNA, the CDR3 is TGTGCCAGCAGCCTGACGGGGGGAGAGAACTATGGCTACACCTTC. Protein product: CASSLTGGENYGYTF.